The next 24 T cell receptor beta chains were all read from a single sample in a study of T cell changes during pregnancy in multiple sclerosis (dated by TCRdb to between 2018 and 2021). Receptors were amplified or captured by the immunoSEQ multiplex PCR assay. As stored in TCRdb, this immuneACCESS dataset retains in-frame rearrangements with V and J assigned. A fraction of the clones does not appear; measured against another copy, unresolved V genes explain less than half of the discrepancy, and the remainder lacks a known reason. This sample lists 40,000 or so clones; about nine tenths were detected once. The leading ten clones occupy around 0.48% of the sample. Sequences were derived from CD4+ T cells from peripheral blood mononuclear cells, sampled in the third trimester of pregnancy. The receptors derive from a female donor in good health, enrolled as a control in a pregnancy study.

The chain employs TRBV29-1 and TRBJ2-1, with a tentative D call TRBD1 (6 bases). Germline CDR1 is SQVTM and CDR2 is ANQGSEA. The CDR3 length is 12 residues. The V end lost 8 bases, the J end lost 2 bases, and 10 bases lay between the germline ends. CDR3 sequence: CSSGDAYNEQFF. The CDR3 coding sequence is TGCAGCTCAGGGGACGCCTACAATGAGCAGTTCTTC.

The chain carries TRBV2 and TRBJ2-7, with a tentative D call TRBD1 (5 bases). The CDR3 is made up of 12 amino acids. The germline V gene has CDR1 SNHLY and CDR2 FYNNEI. With 7 bases removed from V and 6 bases from J, the gap between germline ends came to 13 bases. CDR3 nucleotides: TGTGCCAGCACCGAAACAGGTCTCGAGCAGTACTTC. It translates to CASTETGLEQYF.

The chain carries TRBV19 and TRBJ1-2; 7 nucleotides align to TRBD1. Trimming cost V 0 bases and J 0 bases; bases outside gene matches: 10. This CDR3 is 18 amino acids long. Looked up from germline, CDR1 is LNHDA and CDR2 is SQIVND (reference sequence). The CDR3, as DNA: TGTGCCAGTAGTATAGATGGTGGGACAGCCCTAACTAACTATGGCTACACCTTC. Translation gives CASSIDGGTALTNYGYTF.

CDR3 in DNA: TGTGCCAGCAGTTACTCGGGCGGGAGAGGTAACTACGAGCAGTACTTC. Amino acid sequence: CASSYSGGRGNYEQYF. The V and J genes are TRBV6-5 and TRBJ2-7; TRBD2 agrees at 7 bases. V was clipped by 0 bases and J by 3 bases; unmatched bases: 8. Germline CDR1 is MNHEY and CDR2 is SVGAGI. This CDR3 contains 16 residues.

The rearrangement links TRBV6-1 to TRBJ2-7; possible D gene TRBD1, 7 bases. CDR1 is MNHNS and CDR2 is SASEGT in the germline V gene. The CDR3 is made up of 15 amino acids. Trimming stripped 7 bases from V and 7 bases from J, with 23 bases between. This CDR3 reads CASTQPAQGGREQYF. DNA for the CDR3: TGTGCCAGCACCCAACCGGCCCAGGGGGGAAGGGAGCAGTACTTC.

The J gene is TRBJ2-5, the V gene TRBV23-1, with D unclear. The J call may not be correct, given that the DNA end is closer to TRBJ2-7. TRBV23-1 is designated an ORF whose function remains uncertain. This CDR3 is built from 16 residues. The CDR3 loop is CASSRFIGGLRYEQYF. CDR3 nucleotides: TGCGCCAGCAGTCGGTTTATAGGTGGGCTGCGCTACGAGCAGTACTTC.

The chain links TRBV7-2 to TRBJ2-3; 10 positions match TRBD2. J was trimmed by 1 base and V by 1 base; bases with no gene match: 8. Germline V gene lookup returns CDR1 SGHTA and CDR2 FQGNSA. CDR3 length: 18 residues. The CDR3 loop reads CASSLESAGGPGTDTQYF. DNA of the CDR3: TGTGCCAGCAGCTTAGAGTCAGCGGGAGGGCCGGGCACAGATACGCAGTATTTT.

The chain is built from TRBV28 and TRBJ2-3, with TRBD2 matching 13 bases. The CDR3 has 17 amino acids. The V and J ends lost 7 bases and 2 bases, in that order; junction bases with no gene match: 9. The germline gives CDR1 MDHEN, CDR2 SYDVKM. DNA of the CDR3: TGTGCCAGCACCTTAATGGGGACTAGCGGGGCCACAGATACGCAGTATTTT. Translation gives CASTLMGTSGATDTQYF. Filled out from reference TRBV28 and TRBJ2-3, the complete variable domain reads DVKVTQSSRYLVKRTGEKVFLECVQDMDHENMFWYRQDPGLGLRLIYFSYDVKMKEKGDIPEGYSVSREKKERFSLILESASTNQTSMYLCASTLMGTSGATDTQYFGPGTRLTVL.

The chain is built from TRBV6-6 and TRBJ1-1; 7 nucleotides line up with TRBD1. This CDR3 comprises 15 residues. With V trimmed by 5 bases and J by 4 bases, 10 bases remained unmatched. Looked up from germline, CDR1 is MNHNY and CDR2 is SVGAGI (reference sequence). The chain's CDR3 is CASSGTGAWGTEAFF. The CDR3 DNA reads as TGTGCCAGCAGTGGAACAGGGGCTTGGGGCACTGAAGCTTTCTTT.

This clone was seen only once. This chain connects TRBV7-9 to TRBJ2-1; TRBD2 agrees at 11 bases. Germline CDR1 reads SEHNR; CDR2 reads FQNEAQ (reference sequence). The trim removed 5 bases at V and 3 bases at J, leaving 3 bases unmatched. This CDR3 is 15 amino acids long. The CDR3 region has the DNA TGTGCCAGCAGCGGGACTAGCGGAAACTACAATGAGCAGTTCTTC. It codes for CASSGTSGNYNEQFF.

The rearrangement uses TRBV21-1 and TRBJ2-6; the DNA was not compared with TRBD2, the D call given in the table. TRBV21-1 is a recognized pseudogene. The CDR3 has 14 amino acids. CDR3 loop: CASSTNSGANVLTF. The CDR3 nucleotides are TGTGCCAGCAGCACTAACTCTGGGGCCAACGTCCTGACTTTC.

The V call is TRBV7-2, the J call TRBJ2-7, with a possible D match to TRBD2 (6 bases). The germline CDR1 and CDR2 sequences are SGHTA and FQGNSA. This CDR3 contains 15 residues. The V and J ends lost 5 bases and 4 bases respectively, with 18 bases between them. Here the CDR3 DNA reads TGTGCCAGCAGCCCAAGGGCAGCCGCGGGGTACGAGCAGTACTTC. This gives the protein CASSPRAAAGYEQYF.

This chain links TRBV10-3 with TRBJ2-7; TRBD1 aligns across 9 bases. This CDR3 has 13 amino acids. Germline CDR1 is ENHRY and CDR2 is SYGVKD. V dropped 6 bases and J dropped 3; count of bases not matched to a gene: 3. The CDR3 DNA follows: TGTGCCATCAGAGCGACAGGGGGCTACGAGCAGTACTTC. Translating gives CAIRATGGYEQYF.

This clone was recorded once. The J gene is TRBJ2-7, the V gene TRBV7-2, with 10 bases fitting TRBD2. Trimming removed 2 bases from V and 1 base from J; junction bases left unmatched: 2. Germline V gene data show CDR1 as SGHTA and CDR2 as FQGNSA. The CDR3 is 15 amino acids. CDR3 region: CASSLRTSGSYEQYF. The DNA for the CDR3 is TGTGCCAGCAGCTTAAGGACTAGCGGTTCCTACGAGCAGTACTTC.

CDR3 nucleotide sequence: TGTGCCTGGAGTGTACTATGGGGGACTAGCGGGGGTACACAAGAGACCCAGTACTTC. This codes for CAWSVLWGTSGGTQETQYF. The chain links TRBV30 to TRBJ2-5, with 14 bases fitting TRBD2. The CDR3 runs 19 residues. CDR1 is GTSNPN, CDR2 SVGIG, per germline (reference sequence). J lost 2 bases, V lost 0 bases, and 11 bases had no gene match. Combining the CDR3 with reference TRBV30 and TRBJ2-5 gives the whole variable domain SQTIHQWPATLVQPVGSPLSLECTVEGTSNPNLYWYRQAAGRGLQLLFYSVGIGQISSEVPQNLSASRPQDRQFILSSKKLLLSDSGFYLCAWSVLWGTSGGTQETQYFGPGTRLLVL.

This chain connects TRBV10-3 to TRBJ2-3, with 7 nucleotides matching TRBD1. Trimming took 5 bases from V and 2 from J; bases not matched to a gene: 10. CDR1 ENHRY and CDR2 SYGVKD come from the germline V gene. The CDR3 extends over 16 amino acids. The CDR3 reads CAISSNRGRHTDTQYF. The CDR3 DNA follows: TGTGCCATCAGTTCCAACAGGGGCCGCCACACAGATACGCAGTATTTT.

The CDR3 here is CASSLDFLRSLNSYEQYF. The CDR3 DNA reads TGTGCCAGCAGTTTGGACTTCCTTCGATCCTTAAATTCCTACGAGCAGTACTTC. The J gene is TRBJ2-7, the V gene TRBV27, with D possibly being TRBD2 (5 bases). The CDR3 is 18 amino acids. Germline values: CDR1 MNHEY, CDR2 SMNVEV (reference sequence). Trimming shortened V by 3 bases and J by 1 base, and 22 bases separated the two germline ends.

This chain joins TRBV11-2 and TRBJ2-5; 7 bases line up with TRBD2. This CDR3 has 14 residues. Germline V gene sequence: CDR1 SGHAT, CDR2 FQNNGV. The trim removed 5 bases at V and 1 base at J, leaving 4 bases unmatched. In nucleotides, the CDR3 is TGTGCCAGCAGCCCAGGGACTACCCAAGAGACCCAGTACTTC. Its translation: CASSPGTTQETQYF.

This clone was picked up one time. V usage is TRBV6-6 and J usage is TRBJ2-7; 9 nucleotides agree with TRBD1. Unmatched junction bases numbered 9, after V lost 4 bases and J lost 2 bases. Germline V gene lookup returns CDR1 MNHNY and CDR2 SVGAGI (reference sequence). The CDR3 has 16 amino acids. CDR3 sequence: CASSSPQGALAYEQYF. The CDR3 coding sequence is TGTGCCAGCAGTTCCCCACAGGGGGCACTGGCCTACGAGCAGTACTTC.

V usage is TRBV6-6 and J usage is TRBJ1-3; D is undetermined. CDR3 length: 16 amino acids. V lost 6 bases and J 0 bases, leaving 15 bases between the germline ends. Germline V CDR1 and CDR2: MNHNY, SVGAGI (reference sequence). The CDR3 here is CASSPAGGLSGNTIYF. The CDR3 DNA follows: TGTGCCAGCAGCCCCGCGGGAGGCCTCTCTGGAAACACCATATATTTT.

The chain recombines TRBV9 with TRBJ2-3, with D perhaps matching TRBD2 (6 bases). The V gene lost 3 bases and the J gene lost 1 base, with 6 bases spanning the gap. Germline CDR1 and CDR2: SGDLS and YYNGEE. The CDR3 length is 13 residues. This chain's CDR3 is CASSAGGTDTQYF. CDR3 DNA sequence: TGTGCCAGCAGCGCGGGAGGCACAGATACGCAGTATTTT.

V gene TRBV5-6 combines with J gene TRBJ2-5; possible D gene TRBD2, 6 bases. The CDR3 totals 16 residues. Trimming removed 4 bases at V and 5 bases at J, with 21 bases between. The germline gives CDR1 SGHDT, CDR2 YYEEEE. CDR3 nucleotides: TGTGCCAGCAGCCCCAGGCCGCGGGGAGGACGGGAGACCCAGTACTTC. This sequence encodes CASSPRPRGGRETQYF. The entire variable domain, with the rest obtained from reference TRBV5-6 and TRBJ2-5, is as follows: DAGVTQSPTHLIKTRGQQVTLRCSPKSGHDTVSWYQQALGQGPQFIFQYYEEEERQRGNFPDRFSGHQFPNYSSELNVNALLLGDSALYLCASSPRPRGGRETQYFGPGTRLLVL.

This clone was recorded once. This chain connects TRBV6-5 to TRBJ2-1; 8 nucleotides line up with TRBD2. Losses at the gene ends were 8 bases for V and 8 bases for J; bases not matched to a gene: 8. CDR1 and CDR2 (germline): MNHEY, SVGAGI. The CDR3 totals 13 residues. CDR3 in amino acids: CASAGGAVDEQFF. Written as DNA, the CDR3 is TGTGCCAGCGCCGGGGGGGCCGTAGATGAGCAGTTCTTC.

The rearrangement joins TRBV18 to TRBJ1-3, with D perhaps matching TRBD1 (6 bases). Germline V gene sequence: CDR1 KGHSH, CDR2 LQKENI. The CDR3 covers 16 residues. The V end lost 5 bases, the J end lost 0 bases, and 14 bases lay between the germline ends. CDR3 region: CASSSRGDISGNTIYF. In DNA form, the CDR3 reads TGTGCCAGCTCATCGAGAGGGGACATCTCTGGAAACACCATATATTTT.